Sequencing of this TCR beta chain was carried out in a study of graft-versus-host responses after intestinal transplantation. The assay was immunoSEQ multiplex PCR, and TCRdb's table has in-frame clones only and misses some. Of 20,000 to 30,000 clones listed, roughly 82% are singletons. With respect to this clone: Its antigen is unidentified.

V shed 5 bases and J shed 1 base, with 15 bases lying between them. The CDR3 loop spans 15 amino acids. Germline V lookup: CDR1 SNHLY, CDR2 FYNNEI. This TCR derives from a human donor who received an intestinal transplant. This specimen was unstimulated CD4+ T cells sorted from spleen or lymph node cells, taken before intestinal transplant. The rearrangement uses TRBV2 and TRBJ2-7; D assignment may be TRBD1 or TRBD2 (5 bases each). The CDR3 sequence is CASSLRDGPSYEQYF. The DNA for the CDR3 is TGTGCCAGCAGTCTACGGGACGGACCTTCCTACGAGCAGTACTTC.